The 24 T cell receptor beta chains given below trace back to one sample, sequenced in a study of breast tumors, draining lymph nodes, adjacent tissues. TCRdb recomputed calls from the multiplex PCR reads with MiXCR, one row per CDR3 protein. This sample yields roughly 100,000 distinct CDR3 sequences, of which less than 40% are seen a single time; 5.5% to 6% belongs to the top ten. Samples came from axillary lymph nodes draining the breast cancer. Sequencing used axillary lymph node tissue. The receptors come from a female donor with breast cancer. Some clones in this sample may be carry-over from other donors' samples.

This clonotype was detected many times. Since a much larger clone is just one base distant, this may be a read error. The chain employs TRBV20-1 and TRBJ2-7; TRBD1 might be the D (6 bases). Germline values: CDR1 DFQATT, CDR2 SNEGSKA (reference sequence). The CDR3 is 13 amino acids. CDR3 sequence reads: CSVSPGHDYAQYF. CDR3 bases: TGCAGTGTTTCGCCGGGACACGACTACGCGCAGTACTTC.

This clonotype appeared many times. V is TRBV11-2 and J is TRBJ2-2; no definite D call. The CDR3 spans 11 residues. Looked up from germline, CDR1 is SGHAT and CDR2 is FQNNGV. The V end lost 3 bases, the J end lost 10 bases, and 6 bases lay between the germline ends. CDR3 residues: CASSFFAELFF. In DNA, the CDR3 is TGTGCCAGCAGCTTCTTTGCGGAGCTGTTTTTT. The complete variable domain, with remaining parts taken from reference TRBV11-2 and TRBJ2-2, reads EAGVAQSPRYKIIEKRQSVAFWCNPISGHATLYWYQQILGQGPKLLIQFQNNGVVDDSQLPKDRFSAERLKGVDSTLKIQPAKLEDSAVYLCASSFFAELFFGEGSRLTVL.

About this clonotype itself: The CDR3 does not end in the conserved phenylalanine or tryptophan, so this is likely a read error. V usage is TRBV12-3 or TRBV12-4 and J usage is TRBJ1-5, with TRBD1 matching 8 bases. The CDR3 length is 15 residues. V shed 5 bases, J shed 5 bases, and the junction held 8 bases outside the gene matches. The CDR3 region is CASSLLTGEHQPQHS. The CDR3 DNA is TGTGCCAGCAGTCTTCTGACAGGGGAACATCAGCCCCAGCATTCT.

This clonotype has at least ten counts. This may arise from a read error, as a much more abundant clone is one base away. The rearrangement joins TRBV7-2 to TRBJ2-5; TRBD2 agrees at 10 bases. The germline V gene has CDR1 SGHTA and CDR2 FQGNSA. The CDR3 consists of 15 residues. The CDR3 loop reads CASSSIGLAEETQHF. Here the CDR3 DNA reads TGTGCCAGCAGCTCAATCGGACTAGCGGAAGAGACCCAGCACTTC.

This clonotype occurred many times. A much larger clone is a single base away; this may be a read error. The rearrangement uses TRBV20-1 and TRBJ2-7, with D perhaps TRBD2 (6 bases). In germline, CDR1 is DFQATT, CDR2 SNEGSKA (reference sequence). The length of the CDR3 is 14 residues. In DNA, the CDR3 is TGCAGTACTAGAGTTGGCGGGAAGCCCTACGAGCAGTACTTC. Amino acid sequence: CSTRVGGKPYEQYF.

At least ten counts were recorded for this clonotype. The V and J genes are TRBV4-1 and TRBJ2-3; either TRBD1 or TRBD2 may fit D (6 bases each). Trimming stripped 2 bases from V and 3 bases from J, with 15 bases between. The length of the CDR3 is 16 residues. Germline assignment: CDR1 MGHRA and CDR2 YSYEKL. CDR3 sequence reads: CASSQTGTGSTDTQYF. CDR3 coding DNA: TGCGCCAGCAGCCAAACAGGGACTGGTAGTACAGATACGCAGTATTTT.

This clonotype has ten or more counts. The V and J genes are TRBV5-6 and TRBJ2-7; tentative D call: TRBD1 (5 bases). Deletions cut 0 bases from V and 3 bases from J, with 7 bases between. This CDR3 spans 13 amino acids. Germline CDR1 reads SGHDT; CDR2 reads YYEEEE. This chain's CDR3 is CASSLGGGYEQYF. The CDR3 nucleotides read TGTGCCAGCAGCTTGGGGGGCGGCTACGAGCAGTACTTC. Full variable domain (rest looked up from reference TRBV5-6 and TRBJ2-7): DAGVTQSPTHLIKTRGQQVTLRCSPKSGHDTVSWYQQALGQGPQFIFQYYEEEERQRGNFPDRFSGHQFPNYSSELNVNALLLGDSALYLCASSLGGGYEQYFGPGTRLTVT.

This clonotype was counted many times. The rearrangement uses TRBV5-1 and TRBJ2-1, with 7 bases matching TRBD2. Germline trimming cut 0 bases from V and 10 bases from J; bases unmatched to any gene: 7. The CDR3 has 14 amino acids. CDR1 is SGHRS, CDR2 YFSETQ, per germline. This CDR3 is CASSLAGAGPEQFF. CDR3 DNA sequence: TGCGCCAGCAGCTTGGCGGGAGCGGGACCAGAGCAGTTCTTC.

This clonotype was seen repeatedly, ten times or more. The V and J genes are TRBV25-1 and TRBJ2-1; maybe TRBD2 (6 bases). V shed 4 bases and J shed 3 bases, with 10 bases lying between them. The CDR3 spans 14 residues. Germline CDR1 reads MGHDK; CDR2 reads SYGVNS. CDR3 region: CASSGSGHYNEQFF. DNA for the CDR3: TGTGCCAGCAGTGGTAGCGGTCACTACAATGAGCAGTTCTTC. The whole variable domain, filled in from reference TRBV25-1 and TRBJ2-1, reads EADIYQTPRYLVIGTGKKITLECSQTMGHDKMYWYQQDPGMELHLIHYSYGVNSTEKGDLSSESTVSRIRTEHFPLTLESARPSHTSQYLCASSGSGHYNEQFFGPGTRLTVL.

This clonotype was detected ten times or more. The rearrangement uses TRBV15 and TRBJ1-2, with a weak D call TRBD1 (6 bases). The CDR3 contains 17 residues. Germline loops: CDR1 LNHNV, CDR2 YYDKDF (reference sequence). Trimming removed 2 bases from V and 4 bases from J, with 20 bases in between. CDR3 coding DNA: TGTGCCACCAGCAGATACACTTCGGACAGTTGGGGCTATGGCTACACCTTC. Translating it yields CATSRYTSDSWGYGYTF.

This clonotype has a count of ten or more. The CDR3 loop reads CASKIRDRERHGSPLHF. In DNA form, the CDR3 reads TGTGCCAGTAAAATCCGGGACAGGGAACGGCACGGTTCACCCCTCCACTTT. The gene calls are TRBV19 and TRBJ1-6, with 9 positions matching TRBD1. The CDR3 runs to 17 residues. The J segment lost 9 bases and the V segment lost 7 bases, leaving 16 bases of the junction unmatched. CDR1 is LNHDA and CDR2 is SQIVND in the germline V gene (reference sequence).

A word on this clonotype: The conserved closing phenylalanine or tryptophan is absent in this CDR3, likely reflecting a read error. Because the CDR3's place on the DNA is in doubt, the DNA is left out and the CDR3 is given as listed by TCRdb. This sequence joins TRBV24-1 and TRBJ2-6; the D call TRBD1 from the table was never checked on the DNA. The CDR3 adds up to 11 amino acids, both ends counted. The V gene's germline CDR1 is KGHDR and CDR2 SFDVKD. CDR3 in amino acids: CATSDSGTANT.

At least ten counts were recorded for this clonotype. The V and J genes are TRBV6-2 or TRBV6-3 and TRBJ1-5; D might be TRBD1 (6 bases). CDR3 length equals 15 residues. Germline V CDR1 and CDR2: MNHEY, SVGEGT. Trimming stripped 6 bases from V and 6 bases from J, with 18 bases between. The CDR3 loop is CASSRTQGSFQPQHF. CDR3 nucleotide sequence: TGTGCCAGCAGCCGGACACAGGGTTCGTTTCAGCCCCAGCATTTT.

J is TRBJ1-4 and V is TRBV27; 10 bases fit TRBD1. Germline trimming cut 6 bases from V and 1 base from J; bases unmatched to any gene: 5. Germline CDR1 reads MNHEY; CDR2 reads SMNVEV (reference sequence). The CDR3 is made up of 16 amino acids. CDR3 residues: CASRRDRGLTNEKLFF. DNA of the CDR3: TGTGCCAGCAGACGAGACAGGGGGCTAACTAATGAAAAACTGTTTTTT.

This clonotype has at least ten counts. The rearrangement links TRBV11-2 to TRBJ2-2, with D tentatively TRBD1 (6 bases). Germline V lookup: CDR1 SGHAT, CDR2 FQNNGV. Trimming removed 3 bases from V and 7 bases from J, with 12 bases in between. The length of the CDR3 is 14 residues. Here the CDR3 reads CASSFGTNFGELFF. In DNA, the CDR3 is TGTGCCAGCAGCTTTGGGACAAATTTCGGGGAGCTGTTTTTT.

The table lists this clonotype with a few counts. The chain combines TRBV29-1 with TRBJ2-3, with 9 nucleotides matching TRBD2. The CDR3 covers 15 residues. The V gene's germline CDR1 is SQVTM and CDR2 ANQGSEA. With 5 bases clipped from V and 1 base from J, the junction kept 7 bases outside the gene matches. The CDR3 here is CSVPGVAGGTDTQYF. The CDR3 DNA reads TGCAGCGTTCCCGGGGTAGCGGGGGGCACAGATACGCAGTATTTT.

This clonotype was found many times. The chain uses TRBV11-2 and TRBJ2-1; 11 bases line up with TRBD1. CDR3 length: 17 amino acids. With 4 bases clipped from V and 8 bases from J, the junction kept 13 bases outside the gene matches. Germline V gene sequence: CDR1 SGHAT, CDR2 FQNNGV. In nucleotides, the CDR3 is TGTGCCAGCAGCTGGACAGGGGGCTCCGTTTTTTCCGATGAGCAGTTCTTC. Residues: CASSWTGGSVFSDEQFF.

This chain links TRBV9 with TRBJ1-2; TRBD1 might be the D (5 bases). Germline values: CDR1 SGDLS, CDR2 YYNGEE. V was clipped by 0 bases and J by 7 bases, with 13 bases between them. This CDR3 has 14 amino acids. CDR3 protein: CASSVGNWGVGYTF. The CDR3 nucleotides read TGTGCCAGCAGCGTAGGGAATTGGGGGGTTGGCTACACCTTC.

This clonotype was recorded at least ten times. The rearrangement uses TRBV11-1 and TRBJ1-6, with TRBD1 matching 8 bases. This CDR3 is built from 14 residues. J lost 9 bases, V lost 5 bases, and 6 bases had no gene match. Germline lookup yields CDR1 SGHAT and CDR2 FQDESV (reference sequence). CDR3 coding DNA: TGTGCCAGCAGCCAATACGACAGGGGTTCACCCCTCCACTTT. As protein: CASSQYDRGSPLHF. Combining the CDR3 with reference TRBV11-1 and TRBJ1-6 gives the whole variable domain EAEVAQSPRYKITEKSQAVAFWCDPISGHATLYWYRQILGQGPELLVQFQDESVVDDSQLPKDRFSAERLKGVDSTLKIQPAELGDSAMYLCASSQYDRGSPLHFGNGTRLTVT.

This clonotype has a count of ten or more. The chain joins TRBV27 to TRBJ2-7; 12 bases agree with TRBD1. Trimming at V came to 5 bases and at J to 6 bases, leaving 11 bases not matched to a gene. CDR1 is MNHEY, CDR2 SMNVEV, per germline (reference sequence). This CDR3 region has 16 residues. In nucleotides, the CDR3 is TGTGCCAGCAGTCTCCGCCCCGGGACAGGGGGCCTCGAGCAGTACTTC. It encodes CASSLRPGTGGLEQYF.

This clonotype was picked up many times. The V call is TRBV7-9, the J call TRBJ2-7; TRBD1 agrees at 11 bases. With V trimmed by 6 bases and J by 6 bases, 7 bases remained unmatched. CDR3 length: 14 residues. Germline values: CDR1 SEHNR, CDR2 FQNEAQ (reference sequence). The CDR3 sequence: CASSPGQGVSEQYF. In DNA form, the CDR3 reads TGTGCCAGCAGTCCGGGACAGGGGGTTAGCGAGCAGTACTTC.

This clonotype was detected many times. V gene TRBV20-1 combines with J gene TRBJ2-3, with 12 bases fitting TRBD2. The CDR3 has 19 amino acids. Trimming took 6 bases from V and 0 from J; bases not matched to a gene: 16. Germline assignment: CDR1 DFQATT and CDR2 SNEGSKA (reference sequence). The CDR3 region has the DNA TGCAGTGCCCTGAGGGGACTAGCGGGTCCCTCATCTAGCACAGATACGCAGTATTTT. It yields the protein CSALRGLAGPSSSTDTQYF.

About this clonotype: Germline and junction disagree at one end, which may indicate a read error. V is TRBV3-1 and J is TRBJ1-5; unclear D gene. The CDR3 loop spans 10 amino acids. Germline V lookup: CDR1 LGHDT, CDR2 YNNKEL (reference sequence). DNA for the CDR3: TGTGCCAGCAGCCAAGGGCCCGAGCATTTT. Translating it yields CASSQGPEHF.

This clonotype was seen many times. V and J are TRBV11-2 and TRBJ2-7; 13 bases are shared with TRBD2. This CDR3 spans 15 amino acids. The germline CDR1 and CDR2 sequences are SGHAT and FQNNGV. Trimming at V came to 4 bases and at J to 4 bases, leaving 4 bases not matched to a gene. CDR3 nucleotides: TGTGCCAGCAGCTCCTGGACTAGCGGGAGTTACGAGCAGTACTTC. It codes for CASSSWTSGSYEQYF.